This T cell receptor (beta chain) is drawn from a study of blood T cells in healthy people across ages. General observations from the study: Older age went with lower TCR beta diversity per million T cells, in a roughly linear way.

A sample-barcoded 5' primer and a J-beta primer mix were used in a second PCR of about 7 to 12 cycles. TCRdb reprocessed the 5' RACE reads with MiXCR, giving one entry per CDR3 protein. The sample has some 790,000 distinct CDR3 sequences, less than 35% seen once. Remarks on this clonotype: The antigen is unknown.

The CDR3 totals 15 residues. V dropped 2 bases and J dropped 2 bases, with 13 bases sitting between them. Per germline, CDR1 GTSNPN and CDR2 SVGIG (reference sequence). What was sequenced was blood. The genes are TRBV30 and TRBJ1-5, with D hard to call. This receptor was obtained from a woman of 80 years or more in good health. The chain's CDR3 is CAWSKKGVGNQPQHF. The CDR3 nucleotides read TGTGCCTGGAGTAAGAAGGGTGTGGGCAATCAGCCCCAGCATTTT.